The 7 T cell receptor beta chains below come from one sample, sequenced in a study of blood T cell repertoires in COVID-19. Clones were sequenced by immunoSEQ multiplex PCR, and TCRdb holds only the in-frame ones, with some missing. The table lists 100,000 to 150,000 clones, approximately 81% of them singletons. The specimen was peripheral blood. The receptors originated from a man older than 75 with COVID-19, enrolled during active disease.

The chain combines TRBV29-1 with TRBJ2-1, with 10 nucleotides matching TRBD1. The CDR3 loop spans 15 amino acids. Germline CDR1 and CDR2: SQVTM and ANQGSEA. Losses at the gene ends were 4 bases for V and 3 bases for J; bases not matched to a gene: 6. The CDR3 nucleotides are TGCAGCGTTGCAGGACAGGGGGGCCTCTACAATGAGCAGTTCTTC. This sequence encodes CSVAGQGGLYNEQFF.

The chain combines TRBV5-1 with TRBJ1-1, with a possible D match to TRBD1 (5 bases). CDR3 length: 14 residues. The germline CDR1 and CDR2 sequences are SGHRS and YFSETQ. Trimming took off 4 bases at V and 8 bases at J, with 18 bases between the two ends. The CDR3 nucleotides read TGCGCCAGCAGCCTTACAGGCACTTCTTTCGAAGCTTTCTTT. Its protein product is CASSLTGTSFEAFF.

The chain has TRBV9 and TRBJ1-6; the match to TRBD1 covers 7 bases. CDR3 length: 16 residues. J gave up 7 bases and V 0 bases, and 7 bases lay outside the gene matches. Germline V lookup: CDR1 SGDLS, CDR2 YYNGEE. CDR3 in amino acids: CASSVDGGGANSPLHF. In nucleotides, the CDR3 is TGTGCCAGCAGCGTAGATGGAGGGGGCGCCAATTCACCCCTCCACTTT.

The V gene is TRBV4-2, the J gene TRBJ2-5; no reliable D call. From germline, CDR1 is LGHNA and CDR2 YNFKEQ. V lost 1 base and J 5 bases, leaving 20 bases between the germline ends. There are 17 residues in the CDR3. CDR3 coding DNA: TGTGCCAGCAGCCAAGGAATCAGCGCCATTCCCCAGGAGACCCAGTACTTC. Translating it yields CASSQGISAIPQETQYF.

The rearrangement uses TRBV7-2 and TRBJ2-1; perhaps TRBD1 as D (5 bases). The ends were cut back, 1 base at V and 5 bases at J, with 21 bases in the middle. This CDR3 spans 18 amino acids. Per the germline V gene, CDR1 is SGHTA and CDR2 is FQGNSA. The CDR3 loop is CASSLESWIVGPNNEQFF. The CDR3 region has the DNA TGTGCCAGCAGCTTAGAGAGTTGGATTGTGGGGCCCAACAATGAGCAGTTCTTC.

V gene TRBV28 combines with J gene TRBJ2-1; 7 positions agree with TRBD1. CDR1 MDHEN and CDR2 SYDVKM come from the germline V gene. The CDR3 sequence is 14 residues long. The V and J ends lost 2 bases and 7 bases, in that order; junction bases with no gene match: 5. This CDR3 reads CASSLKGALNEQFF. CDR3 nucleotides: TGTGCCAGCAGTTTAAAGGGGGCGTTAAATGAGCAGTTCTTC. Looking up the rest from reference TRBV28 and TRBJ2-1 gives the full variable domain: DVKVTQSSRYLVKRTGEKVFLECVQDMDHENMFWYRQDPGLGLRLIYFSYDVKMKEKGDIPEGYSVSREKKERFSLILESASTNQTSMYLCASSLKGALNEQFFGPGTRLTVL.

This chain joins TRBV9 and TRBJ1-1; the D is unclear. In germline, CDR1 is SGDLS, CDR2 YYNGEE. The germline V and J ends were trimmed by 0 bases and 5 bases, with 14 bases remaining between them. CDR3 length equals 15 residues. CDR3 nucleotide sequence: TGTGCCAGCAGCGTAGATTGGGAGCCTAGGACTGAAGCTTTCTTT. Amino acid sequence: CASSVDWEPRTEAFF.